This T cell receptor beta chain came from a study of T cells in Graves' hyperthyroidism and ophthalmopathy. Study observations and caveats: Stable hyperthyroidism was told apart from ophthalmopathy by a model built on 13 V-J features.

RNA transcripts were the template for amplifying TCR beta CDR3 regions. First-round RT-PCR of the TCR CDR3 relied on the HTBI primer set. TCRdb used MiXCR to reprocess the multiplex PCR reads, holding one entry per CDR3 protein. The data show around 350,000 distinct CDR3 sequences, approximately 13% seen once. Among the patients, aged 18 to 65, hyperthyroidism was newly diagnosed and had lasted under 2 months. V dropped 5 bases and J dropped 4; count of bases not matched to a gene: 1. Germline V lookup: CDR1 DFQATT, CDR2 SNEGSKA (reference sequence). CDR3 length: 13 residues. Many counts were recorded for this clonotype. Its antigen is still unknown.

The rearrangement uses TRBV20-1 and TRBJ2-5, with 13 bases identical to TRBD2. Sample: blood. This TCR was sampled from a woman aged 18-30 years with Graves' hyperthyroidism. The CDR3 nucleotides read TGCAGTGCTCGGACTAGCGGGAGAGAGACCCAGTACTTC. It yields the protein CSARTSGRETQYF.